This TCR beta chain originates from a study of OX40 agonist ivuxolimab in advanced cancers. Study-wide context: Ivuxolimab was an agonistic, fully human IgG2 monoclonal antibody directed against OX40 (CD134), a costimulatory receptor. Intravenous ivuxolimab was administered to patients every 2 weeks at six dose levels: 0.01, 0.1, 0.3, 1.5, 3 and 10 mg/kg. Among the roughly 50 dose-escalation patients, some 19 had hepatocellular carcinoma, about 15 melanoma, 9 renal cell carcinoma and 9 head and neck cancer. In the dose-escalation cohort, approximately 82% of patients were male, and the mean age was roughly 60 years with a range of roughly 20 to 79. Patients were allowed to have had prior anti-PD-1, anti-PD-L1 or anti-CTLA-4 therapy, and approximately 40% of the dose-escalation patients had been treated with checkpoint inhibitors. Partial responses occurred in three dose-escalation patients, of whom one had hepatocellular carcinoma and two had cutaneous melanoma. The purpose of peripheral TCRbeta sequencing was to test whether ivuxolimab changed TCR sequence diversity and led to clonal T-cell expansion. The monotherapy dose-escalation portion (N = 52 patients) of the phase I ivuxolimab trial is reported in the paper. General study outcomes and caveats: In the 0.1-3.0 mg/kg groups, partial responders had among the lowest normalized peripheral clonal expansion, particularly in CD8+ T cells. At doses from 0.1 to 3.0 mg/kg, clonal expansion was seen in both CD4+ and CD8+ blood T cells between baseline and week 6. After ivuxolimab, CD8+ T cells had more expanded clones than CD4+ T cells on average. The antigen specificity of the clonally expanded peripheral T cells was not determined. Low levels of normalized T-cell clonal expansion were also seen in some patients who did not respond.

CDR3 length: 15 amino acids, cysteine to phenylalanine. Just the 45-base CDR3 DNA is kept, in frame starting at base 1. V is clipped by 6 bases and J by 0 bases, and the sequence between their germline boundaries is 12 bases long. In the germline V gene (reference sequence), CDR1 corresponds to MNHEY and CDR2 to SMNVEV. As for this clone: The specificity of this receptor is unknown. Qualities for individual bases were not recorded, and no much larger clone is one base off.

Patients with autoimmune disease history or receiving systemic immunosuppression were excluded from the trial. Peripheral blood for TCR sequencing was collected from all dose cohorts at baseline, on cycle 4 day 1, and on cycle 7 day 1. Samples came from an open-label, multicenter, first-in-human phase I dose-escalation trial of ivuxolimab. Adults with locally advanced or metastatic melanoma, renal cell carcinoma, hepatocellular carcinoma or head and neck squamous cell carcinoma were enrolled in the trial. Before TCR sequencing, CD4+ and CD8+ T cells were separately sorted from peripheral blood. Genomic DNA was isolated from the sorted cells so that the TCRbeta CDR3 region could be sequenced. The immunoSEQ Assay was used for sequencing of TCRbeta CDR3 regions. This is the immuneACCESS table as TCRdb keeps it, with only in-frame sequences that have V and J called. A part of the clones is gone; compared with another copy, unresolved V genes explain less than half, and the rest is unexplained. This sample has tens of thousands of clones in its table, and roughly nine tenths of those were observed once. The ten largest clones capture about 4.4% of the sample.

Sequenced material: CD4+ or CD8+ T cells sorted from blood, taken in a trial of the OX40 agonist ivuxolimab. The clonotype originates from an adult with an advanced solid tumor such as melanoma, head and neck, liver or kidney cancer. In this chain, TRBV27 is recombined with TRBJ2-1; no D gene can be assigned with confidence. The CDR3 amino acid sequence is: CASSPAPLSYNEQFF. The nucleotide sequence is given as TGTGCCAGCAGCCCCGCCCCTCTCTCCTACAATGAGCAGTTCTTC.